This T cell receptor (beta chain) was retrieved from a study of cytomegalovirus exposure and HLA in healthy donors. General observations from the study: The productive fraction for most TCR beta V segments was about 87% or about 30% in an earlier analysis. Across donors, sequencing depth was assumed by presence/absence analyses to be roughly uniform.

Regarding this clone: Its specificity is unknown.

It was with 60 Vbeta and 13 Jbeta primers that the PCR ran. Clones were sequenced by immunoSEQ multiplex PCR, and TCRdb holds only the in-frame ones, with some missing. The sample includes some 150,000 clones, 62% seen only once; the top ten take around 3%. The TCR sequence derives from a middle-aged man in good health and CMV-seronegative. The sequencing sample was made of PBMCs.

The CDR3 spells CAWRDRANEKLFF. The CDR3 DNA reads as TGTGCCTGGAGAGACAGGGCTAATGAAAAACTGTTTTTT. J is TRBJ1-4 and V is TRBV30; 7 bases map to TRBD1. Germline CDR1 and CDR2: GTSNPN and SVGIG (reference sequence). The CDR3 covers 13 residues. Losses at the gene ends were 3 bases for V and 3 bases for J; bases not matched to a gene: 1. Filled out from reference TRBV30 and TRBJ1-4, the complete variable domain reads SQTIHQWPATLVQPVGSPLSLECTVEGTSNPNLYWYRQAAGRGLQLLFYSVGIGQISSEVPQNLSASRPQDRQFILSSKKLLLSDSGFYLCAWRDRANEKLFFGSGTQLSVL.